Described below is a single T cell receptor beta chain sequence and its context. Its antigen has not been determined. No clone much larger than this one lies a single base away; base qualities are absent. Using the deep immunoSEQ assay, TCR CDR3 regions were amplified from genomic DNA by multiplex PCR. Genomic DNA extracted from each cell subset was distributed evenly over all wells of several immunoSEQ 96-well plates, and each plate served as one replicate. For sorted subsets, roughly 200 ng genomic DNA, equal to some 28,000 T cell genomes, was loaded into each replicate PCR. Purified libraries were measured with a Qubit 3.0 fluorometer, size-checked on a Bioanalyzer 2100, and measured again with the KAPA Library Quantification kit. Every immunoSEQ 96-well plate was sequenced on a dedicated single-read 150-cycle Illumina NextSeq 550 flow cell. The authors' analysis ran thus. The immunoSEQ output contained only junctional sequences without quality scores, so filtering could not match that applied to full-length reads. To assign V/J genes and CDR3, sequences were annotated against IMGT germline references using PyIR, a Python wrapper for IgBLAST v1.9. Reads were filtered out if the reads had weak V/J assignments (E-value above 1e-6), no CDR3, stop codons, out-of-frame junctions, or ambiguous translated residues. V3J clonotypes were defined as sequences sharing an identical inferred V gene, J gene, and CDR3 amino acid sequence. The percentage overlap between two repertoires was calculated by dividing the number of shared unique clonotypes by the size of the smaller repertoire. Richness of each repertoire was evaluated using RTK rarefaction, the Chao1 estimator, and Recon v2.1 estimates of unobserved clonotypes. Generation probabilities were computed with OLGA for all TCRbeta clonotypes obtained by the gDNA method from several donors. TCRdb mirrors the immuneACCESS table, restricted to in-frame sequences. Some clones are absent from its copies; in checked studies, under half trace to an unresolved V gene, and the reason for the others is unknown. That table supplies the V and J calls and clone size; D and trimming were determined from the DNA. The sample has 2,500,000 or so clones on record, approximately 90% of them singletons. Around 0.14% of the sample is in the top ten clones.

Unmatched junction bases come to 9, with V trimmed by 2 bases and J by 2 bases. Including the terminal cysteine and phenylalanine, the CDR3 comprises 16 residues. Only CDR3 DNA is held: 48 bases, read in frame from base 1. Based on the germline V gene (reference sequence), the CDR1 and CDR2 sequences are MNHEY and SMNVEV. The source of the sample is a study of shared clonotypes between healthy human individuals (dated by TCRdb to 2019 to 2021). For the wider study: The cohort included a few men and two women between 18 and 49 years of age. For each donor, three plates each were used for CD4 naive and CD4 memory, two plates were used for CD8 naive, and one plate was used for CD8 memory. Leukapheresis yielded between about 0.8 and 8.9 billion PBMCs per donor. Different laboratories and diverse techniques were used to prepare libraries and sequence TCR repertoires, to increase sequencing depth and limit assay-specific biases. To estimate repertoire size and how much clonotype sharing occurs between individuals, the study deeply sequenced the blood TCR repertoires of several healthy adults.

Donors were healthy HIV-negative adults with no recently reported acute infections or vaccinations. Every donor was a Caucasian adult residing in Nashville, Tennessee, USA. Magnetic negative selection was used to enrich CD4+ T cells, after which naive cells were positively selected on CD45RA and the negative fraction became the memory subset. After blood collection by leukapheresis, PBMCs were isolated using Ficoll-Histopaque density gradient centrifugation and then cryopreserved in the vapor phase of liquid nitrogen. Analytical flow cytometry was used to check the purity and quantity of every magnetically sorted T cell population. Each sorted fraction had its genomic DNA isolated and then quantified by UV absorbance on a Nanodrop 2000c. Beyond this particular receptor, the publication reports: Based on pairwise subsampling, the degree of clonotype sharing among donors was expected to be affected by sequencing depth. Estimated clonotype richness was generally larger for naive than for memory subsets. Sharing across several donors was observed for 5% to 6.5% of naive CD4, around 3.5% of naive CD8, roughly 2.3% of memory CD4, and roughly 0.43% of memory CD8 clonotypes. Sampling was restricted to blood, and TCR repertoires in tissues likely differ from the TCR repertoires found in blood. Compared with non-shared clonotypes, the clonotypes found in all four sorted-subset donors had higher generation probabilities. Incomplete sequencing was indicated by rarefaction of sorted-subset datasets, despite the large sequencing depth. Because the study included a small number of donors, the genetic and exposure-history diversity represented was limited.

Sequences were obtained from naive CD4+ T cells sorted from blood. Reading the label with the study, this specimen's cell subset or site is: CD45RA+ positively selected. This receptor chain uses TRBV27 and TRBJ2-7; TRBD1 aligns with 7 central bases. The receptor was isolated from a man younger than 30 in good health. The CDR3 protein is CASSLKPTTGAYEQYF. The sequenced DNA is TGTGCCAGCAGTTTAAAGCCGACCACAGGGGCCTACGAGCAGTACTTC.